These 9 T cell receptor beta chains were sequenced from one sample in a study of post-analysis software for immune sequencing data. Overall study results and limits: TRBV5-6, TRBV5-1 and TRBV20-1 belonged to a set of about 5 TRBV segments that were more frequent in patients than controls.

Prepared TCR beta cDNA libraries contained unique molecular identifiers. Using its own MiXCR run on the PCR reads, TCRdb lists one record per CDR3 protein. The repertoire holds about 820,000 distinct CDR3 sequences, with about 57% as singletons. These receptors' targets are unknown. Sequenced input: blood. These receptor sequences come from a girl between 10 and 17 years old with multiple sclerosis.

In this sample, this clonotype turned up a few times. The chain links TRBV5-1 to TRBJ2-3; 8 bases agree with TRBD2. J gave up 2 bases and V 7 bases, and 12 bases lay outside the gene matches. The CDR3 totals 16 residues. In germline, CDR1 is SGHRS, CDR2 YFSETQ. CDR3 residues: CASANGREGDTDTQYF. CDR3 coding DNA: TGCGCCAGCGCCAACGGACGGGAGGGCGACACAGATACGCAGTATTTT.

V is TRBV12-3 or TRBV12-4 and J is TRBJ2-4; 10 nucleotides line up with TRBD2. J gave up 3 bases and V 0 bases, and 17 bases lay outside the gene matches. This CDR3 spans 21 amino acids. This CDR3 reads CASSLALIGEAGGFHKNIQYF. The CDR3 DNA follows: TGTGCCAGCAGTTTAGCGCTAATTGGGGAAGCGGGGGGGTTTCACAAAAACATTCAGTACTTC.

This clonotype was observed a handful of times. The V gene is TRBV10-3, the J gene TRBJ2-4; D remains unclear. The J call may be faulty, since TRBJ2-7 better matches the DNA end. Germline-derived CDR1 and CDR2 are ENHRY and SYGVKD. The CDR3 totals 15 residues. CDR3 residues: CAISESGVQYYEQYF. The CDR3 nucleotides read TGTGCCATCAGTGAGTCGGGTGTCCAGTATTACGAGCAGTACTTC.

V usage is TRBV4-2 and J usage is TRBJ2-2, with 11 bases that match TRBD2. V gave up 3 bases and J gave up 7 bases; unmatched junction bases: 7. CDR3 size: 16 residues. Germline CDR1 reads LGHNA; CDR2 reads YNFKEQ. CDR3 in DNA: TGTGCCAGCAGCCACCGACTAGCGGGAAGGGACGGGGAGCTGTTTTTT. This codes for CASSHRLAGRDGELFF.

This clonotype appeared a few times. This chain links TRBV6-5 with TRBJ2-1; TRBD2 agrees at 9 bases. The CDR3 has 17 amino acids. CDR1 MNHEY and CDR2 SVGAGI come from the germline V gene. Trimming took 0 bases from V and 2 from J; bases not matched to a gene: 5. CDR3 DNA: TGTGCCAGCAGTTACTCGGGAGCGGGAGGTCCCTACAATGAGCAGTTCTTC. Amino acids: CASSYSGAGGPYNEQFF.

This chain uses TRBV12-3 or TRBV12-4 with TRBJ1-3; D gene uncertain. Trimming pared 6 bases from V and 0 bases from J, leaving 9 bases between. This CDR3 is built from 14 residues. The CDR3 DNA follows: TGTGCCAGCAGACCAAGAGGCTCTGGAAACACCATATATTTT. Amino acid sequence: CASRPRGSGNTIYF.

The CDR3 sequence: CASSSGTTEQFF. DNA for the CDR3: TGCGCCAGCAGCTCCGGGACAACTGAGCAGTTCTTC. This chain joins TRBV5-1 and TRBJ2-1; tentatively, D is TRBD1 (6 bases). Germline V gene lookup returns CDR1 SGHRS and CDR2 YFSETQ. This CDR3 comprises 12 residues. Trimming took off 3 bases at V and 9 bases at J, with 10 bases between the two ends.

This clonotype was detected only a few times. The CDR3 spells CASSQDVDYEQYF. The CDR3 DNA sequence: TGCGCCAGCAGCCAAGATGTGGACTACGAGCAGTACTTC. The V call is TRBV4-1, the J call TRBJ2-7; no reliable D call. Germline V gene data show CDR1 as MGHRA and CDR2 as YSYEKL. Trimming took 0 bases from V and 3 from J, leaving 6 bases between them. There are 13 residues in the CDR3.

The V and J genes are TRBV9 and TRBJ2-3; TRBD2 agrees at 12 bases. This CDR3 is 17 amino acids long. Germline CDR1 reads SGDLS; CDR2 reads YYNGEE. J was trimmed by 0 bases and V by 0 bases; bases with no gene match: 2. The CDR3 region is CASSVGLAGGSTDTQYF. DNA of the CDR3: TGTGCCAGCAGCGTAGGGCTAGCGGGGGGGAGCACAGATACGCAGTATTTT. The full variable domain, its missing parts supplied by reference TRBV9 and TRBJ2-3, is DSGVTQTPKHLITATGQRVTLRCSPRSGDLSVYWYQQSLDQGLQFLIQYYNGEERAKGNILERFSAQQFPDLHSELNLSSLELGDSALYFCASSVGLAGGSTDTQYFGPGTRLTVL.